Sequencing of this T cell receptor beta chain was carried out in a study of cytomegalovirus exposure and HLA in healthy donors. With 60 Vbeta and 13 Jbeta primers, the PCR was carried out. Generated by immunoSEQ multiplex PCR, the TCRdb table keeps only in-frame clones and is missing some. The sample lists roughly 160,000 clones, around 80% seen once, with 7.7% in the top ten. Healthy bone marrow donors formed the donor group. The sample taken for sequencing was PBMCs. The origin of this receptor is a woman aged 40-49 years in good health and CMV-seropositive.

The CDR3 DNA reads as TGTGCCAGCAGCCCGGGGGGGCCTGAAACAGATACGCAGTATTTT. Translation gives CASSPGGPETDTQYF. This chain uses TRBV11-3 with TRBJ2-3; 8 bases are a match to TRBD2. Germline V gene data show CDR1 as SGHNT and CDR2 as YENEEA. The CDR3 runs 15 residues. Trimming removed 5 bases from V and 3 bases from J; junction bases left unmatched: 7.